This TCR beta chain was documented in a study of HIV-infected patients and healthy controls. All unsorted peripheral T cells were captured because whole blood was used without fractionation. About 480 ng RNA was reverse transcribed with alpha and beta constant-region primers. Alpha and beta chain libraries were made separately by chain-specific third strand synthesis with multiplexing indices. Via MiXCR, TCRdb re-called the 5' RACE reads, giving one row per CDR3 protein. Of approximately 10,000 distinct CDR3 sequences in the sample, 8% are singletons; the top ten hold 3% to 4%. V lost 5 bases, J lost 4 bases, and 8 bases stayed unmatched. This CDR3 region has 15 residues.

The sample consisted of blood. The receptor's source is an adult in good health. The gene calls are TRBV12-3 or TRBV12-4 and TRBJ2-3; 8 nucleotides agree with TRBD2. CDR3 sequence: CASSPTGGPADTQYF. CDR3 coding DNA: TGTGCCAGCAGTCCGACGGGGGGGCCCGCAGATACGCAGTATTTT.